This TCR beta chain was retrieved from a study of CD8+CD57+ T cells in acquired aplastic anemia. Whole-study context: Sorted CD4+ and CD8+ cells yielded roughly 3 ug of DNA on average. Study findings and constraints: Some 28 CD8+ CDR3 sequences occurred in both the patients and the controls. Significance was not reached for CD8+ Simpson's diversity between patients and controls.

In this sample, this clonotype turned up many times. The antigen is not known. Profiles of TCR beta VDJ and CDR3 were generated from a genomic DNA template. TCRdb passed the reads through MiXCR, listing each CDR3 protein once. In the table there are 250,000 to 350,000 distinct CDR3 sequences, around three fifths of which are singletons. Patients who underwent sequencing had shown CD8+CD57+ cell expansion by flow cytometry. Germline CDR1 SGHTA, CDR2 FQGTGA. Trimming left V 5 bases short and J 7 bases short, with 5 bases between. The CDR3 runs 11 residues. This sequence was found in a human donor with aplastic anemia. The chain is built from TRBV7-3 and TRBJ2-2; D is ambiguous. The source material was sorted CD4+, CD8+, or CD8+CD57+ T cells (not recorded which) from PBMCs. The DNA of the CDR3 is TGTGCCAGCAGCATCAGCGGGGAGCTGTTTTTT. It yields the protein CASSISGELFF. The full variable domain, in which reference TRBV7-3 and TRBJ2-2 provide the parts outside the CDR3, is GAGVSQTPSNKVTEKGKYVELRCDPISGHTALYWYRQSLGQGPEFLIYFQGTGAADDSGLPNDRFFAVRPEGSVSTLKIQRTERGDSAVYLCASSISGELFFGEGSRLTVL.